One and the same sample provided the 16 T cell receptor beta chains below, sequenced in a study of tumor-infiltrating lymphocytes in glioblastoma multiforme. TCR beta libraries were built from RNA through three nested multiplex PCR rounds using modified ARM-PCR. One entry per CDR3 protein, called by TCRdb with MiXCR from the multiplex PCR reads. Here the sample spans 10,000 to 15,000 distinct CDR3 sequences, roughly 67% being singletons. Sequencing input: brain tumor tissue. These receptors were obtained from a male donor with glioblastoma.

The V gene is TRBV10-3, the J gene TRBJ2-3; weak D call: TRBD2 (5 bases). V was shortened by 3 bases and J by 2 bases, with 15 bases between the two germline ends. The CDR3 runs to 16 residues. Germline CDR1 is ENHRY and CDR2 is SYGVKD. CDR3 amino acids: CAISDPGRLDTDTQYF. The DNA for the CDR3 is TGTGCCATCAGTGATCCTGGGAGACTGGACACAGATACGCAGTATTTT.

This chain connects TRBV10-2 to TRBJ2-3, with D possibly matching TRBD1 (6 bases). The ends were cut back, 6 bases at V and 12 bases at J, with 25 bases in the middle. The CDR3 covers 15 residues. Germline CDR1 is WSHSY and CDR2 is SAAADI. The CDR3 DNA follows: TGCGCCAGCAGCGAGGCAGGGGCCGGGGCAGCTACTCAGTATTTT. Its translation is CASSEAGAGAATQYF.

The V and J genes are TRBV20-1 and TRBJ1-2; D gene uncertain. V was pared by 7 bases and J by 5 bases, with 20 bases between. Germline CDR1 DFQATT, CDR2 SNEGSKA (reference sequence). The CDR3 contains 14 residues. DNA for the CDR3: TGCAGTGTGCAAAACCTCTTTGGACTATATGGCTACACCTTC. Protein sequence: CSVQNLFGLYGYTF.

In its sample, this clonotype is medium-sized (0.01 to 0.1%). V is TRBV4-1 and J is TRBJ2-2; possible D gene TRBD2, 6 bases. The CDR3 has 14 amino acids. Germline CDR1 reads MGHRA; CDR2 reads YSYEKL. V was trimmed by 0 bases and J by 7 bases, leaving 9 bases between them. CDR3: CASSQDSGSGELFF. CDR3 coding DNA: TGCGCCAGCAGCCAAGATAGCGGAAGCGGGGAGCTGTTTTTT.

On this clonotype itself: Mismatch with germline at one junction end may stem from a read error. The chain joins TRBV2 to TRBJ2-3; D unresolved. CDR3 length equals 14 residues. CDR1 is SNHLY, CDR2 FYNNEI, per germline. CDR3 coding DNA: TGTGCCAGCACTGAAATGCGGAACACAGATACGCAGTATTTT. It translates to CASTEMRNTDTQYF.

This clonotype was seen only a few times. The chain combines TRBV11-3 with TRBJ2-1; 9 bases are shared with TRBD2. This CDR3 region has 20 residues. Looked up from germline, CDR1 is SGHNT and CDR2 is YENEEA. The V segment lost 5 bases and the J segment 2 bases; nucleotides outside the gene matches: 19. The DNA of the CDR3 is TGTGCCAGCAGCGGAGGATCTAGCGGGATAAGTTCGGGACCCTACAATGAGCAGTTCTTC. Its translation is CASSGGSSGISSGPYNEQFF.

For this clonotype: The conserved final phenylalanine or tryptophan is absent from the CDR3, which likely points to a read error. The rearrangement links TRBV6-5 to TRBJ2-1; 10 bases line up with TRBD1. The germline V gene encodes CDR1 MNHEY and CDR2 SVGAGI. The CDR3 covers 15 residues. V dropped 7 bases and J dropped 7; count of bases not matched to a gene: 10. The CDR3 coding sequence is TGTGCCAGCAATCCTGGGACAGGGGAATGGAATGAGCAGTTCCTC. Protein: CASNPGTGEWNEQFL.

Regarding this clonotype: Likely a read error: the CDR3 ends without its conserved phenylalanine or tryptophan. This chain connects TRBV20-1 to TRBJ1-4; D is unresolved. Trimming left V 0 bases short and J 8 bases short, with 16 bases between. The CDR3 is made up of 15 amino acids. CDR1 and CDR2 from the germline V gene are DFQATT and SNEGSKA (reference sequence). The CDR3: CSARDRGLSREKLFL. The CDR3 bases are TGCAGTGCTAGAGATCGTGGCCTTTCTAGGGAAAAACTGTTTCTT.

This chain joins TRBV20-1 and TRBJ2-5; weak D call: TRBD1 (6 bases). V was cut by 1 base and J by 2 bases, with 17 bases left in between. The CDR3 is 16 residues long. Germline assignment: CDR1 DFQATT and CDR2 SNEGSKA (reference sequence). CDR3: CSARGDSSTGQETQYF. For the CDR3, the DNA is TGCAGTGCTAGAGGTGATTCAAGTACAGGGCAAGAGACCCAGTACTTC.

There are a few counts of this clonotype. This sequence joins TRBV2 and TRBJ2-1; 7 nucleotides align to TRBD2. CDR3 length equals 13 residues. CDR1 is SNHLY, CDR2 FYNNEI, per germline. After removal of 8 bases from V and 5 bases from J, the junction contained 6 bases not matched to a gene. The CDR3 DNA is TGTGCCAGCGGGCGGGAGAGGGACAATGAGCAGTTCTTC. Its protein product is CASGRERDNEQFF.

This clonotype appeared a single time. This chain links TRBV11-2 with TRBJ2-7; no reliable D call. The CDR3 is 13 amino acids. Germline CDR1 and CDR2: SGHAT and FQNNGV. Deletions cut 8 bases from V and 1 base from J, with 12 bases between. For the CDR3, the DNA is TGTGCCAGCGGCCAAAGGTTTTCCTACGAGCAGTACTTC. It translates to CASGQRFSYEQYF.

By frequency in the sample, this clonotype is medium-sized. V and J are TRBV28 and TRBJ1-4; no firm D call. V was clipped by 9 bases and J by 2 bases, with 10 bases between them. The CDR3 has 13 residues. Germline CDR1 MDHEN, CDR2 SYDVKM. CDR3 amino acids: CASLGGTNEKLFF. CDR3 DNA: TGTGCCAGTCTGGGAGGGACTAATGAAAAACTGTTTTTT.

V and J are TRBV29-1 and TRBJ1-5; no clear D gene. Trimming took 5 bases from V and 2 from J, leaving 7 bases between them. CDR1 SQVTM and CDR2 ANQGSEA come from the germline V gene. This CDR3 comprises 12 residues. The CDR3 coding sequence is TGCAGCGTTCAGGATGGCAATCAGCCCCAGCATTTT. It is translated as CSVQDGNQPQHF.

The chain is built from TRBV20-1 and TRBJ2-3; D gene unclear. Germline assignment: CDR1 DFQATT and CDR2 SNEGSKA (reference sequence). Deletions cut 6 bases from V and 5 bases from J, with 21 bases between. The CDR3 has 15 amino acids. The CDR3 region has the DNA TGCAGTGCGGTAACGCGACATCATCTCATAGATACGCAGTATTTT. The encoded protein is CSAVTRHHLIDTQYF.

To note about this clonotype: The junction and the germline gene differ at one end; a read error may be behind it. The chain is built from TRBV6-2 or TRBV6-3 and TRBJ2-1, with no clear D. Germline CDR1 reads MNHEY; CDR2 reads SVGEGT. The CDR3 is made up of 14 amino acids. CDR3 in amino acids: CASSYLRGLNEHFF. The CDR3 DNA follows: TGTGCCAGCAGTTACCTTCGTGGCCTGAATGAGCACTTCTTC.

Note on this clonotype: One junction end does not reproduce the germline sequence, and a read error may be involved. The rearrangement joins TRBV11-2 to TRBJ2-1, with D perhaps TRBD1 (6 bases). The germline gives CDR1 SGHAT, CDR2 FQNNGV. The CDR3 spans 15 residues. The CDR3 is CASSLERQAPNEQSF. The CDR3 DNA reads as TGTGCCAGCAGCTTGGAAAGACAGGCCCCTAATGAGCAGTCCTTC.